This T cell receptor beta chain appears in the sequencing data of a study of blood T cell repertoires in COVID-19. The assay was immunoSEQ multiplex PCR, and TCRdb's table has in-frame clones only and misses some. The table lists around 72,000 clones, about 87% of them singletons. The clonotype comes from a man in his forties or fifties with active COVID-19. The material sequenced was peripheral blood.

CDR3 in DNA: TGTGCCAGCAGCGTAGCTAGGTCCGGAGAGACCCAGTACTTC. This encodes CASSVARSGETQYF. J is TRBJ2-5 and V is TRBV9, with D hard to call. Germline V gene data show CDR1 as SGDLS and CDR2 as YYNGEE. CDR3 length equals 14 residues. V was shortened by 0 bases and J by 4 bases, with 10 bases between the two germline ends. Drawing the rest from reference TRBV9 and TRBJ2-5, the complete variable domain is DSGVTQTPKHLITATGQRVTLRCSPRSGDLSVYWYQQSLDQGLQFLIQYYNGEERAKGNILERFSAQQFPDLHSELNLSSLELGDSALYFCASSVARSGETQYFGPGTRLLVL.